These T cell receptor beta chains were read from a single sample in a study of identical twins. TCRdb recomputed calls from the 5' RACE reads with MiXCR, one row per CDR3 protein. The sample has hundreds of thousands of distinct CDR3 sequences, 5.5% to 6.5% seen once. Sequenced input: naive T cells sorted from blood. All receptors come from a man aged 18 to 30 in good health. CDR3s include the opening cysteine and the closing phenylalanine or tryptophan. A D gene is named only where the DNA matches it firmly. Expanded clones get a size class; other rows say once, few or many, or leave the size out.

j_call clone_size v_call d_call cdr3_aa cdr3_nt
TRBJ2-7 few TRBV18 . CASSPMSTSFNYEQYF TGTGCCAGCTCACCAATGAGCACAAGTTTTAATTACGAGCAGTACTTC
TRBJ2-3 few TRBV30 . CAWSLGGGTTDTQYF TGTGCCTGGAGCTTAGGTGGGGGAACCACAGATACGCAGTATTTT
TRBJ1-1 . TRBV2 . CASTITRGNTEAFF TGTGCCAGCACCATTACGAGGGGGAACACTGAAGCTTTCTTT
TRBJ2-2 . TRBV5-1 TRBD2 CASSFLLAGGPNTGELFF TGCGCCAGCAGCTTCCTCTTAGCGGGAGGGCCGAACACCGGGGAGCTGTTTTTT
TRBJ2-3 few TRBV6-2/TRBV6-3 . CASSYYGTNTDTQYF TGTGCCAGCAGTTACTACGGGACCAACACAGATACGCAGTATTTT
TRBJ2-5 . TRBV5-1 . CASSPSGLLGPRGETQYF TGCGCCAGCAGCCCTTCCGGGCTATTGGGCCCCCGGGGAGAGACCCAGTACTTC
TRBJ2-3 many TRBV5-1 TRBD2 CASSLTLAGGPTDTQYF TGCGCCAGCAGCTTAACCCTAGCGGGAGGTCCCACAGATACGCAGTATTTT
TRBJ1-6 . TRBV28 . CASSLRVFYNSPLHF TGTGCCAGCAGTTTGAGGGTTTTCTATAATTCACCCCTCCACTTT
TRBJ2-2 . TRBV7-8 TRBD1 CASSLAPGQAITGELFF TGTGCCAGCAGCTTGGCCCCTGGACAGGCGATAACCGGGGAGCTGTTTTTT
TRBJ2-3 . TRBV12-3/TRBV12-4 TRBD2 CASSISGLALDTQYF TGTGCCAGCAGTATATCGGGACTAGCTTTAGATACGCAGTATTTT
TRBJ1-1 many TRBV4-2 . CASSQGRDGTEAFF TGTGCCAGCAGCCAAGGCAGGGATGGCACTGAAGCTTTCTTT
TRBJ2-6 many TRBV11-2 TRBD2 CASSTPRGRAGANVLTF TGTGCCAGCAGCACCCCCCGGGGGAGGGCTGGGGCCAACGTCCTGACTTTC
TRBJ2-1 few TRBV7-2 . CASSLVSAAPNEQFF TGTGCCAGCAGCTTAGTCTCCGCGGCCCCGAATGAGCAGTTCTTC
TRBJ2-7 few TRBV27 . CASSLTARYEQYF TGTGCCAGCAGTTTAACTGCCCGCTACGAGCAGTACTTC
TRBJ1-2 few TRBV5-1 . CASSPVPGLNYGYTF TGCGCCAGCAGCCCGGTACCGGGACTTAACTATGGCTACACCTTC
TRBJ2-1 . TRBV4-2 TRBD1 CASSRTLEGGVYNEQFF TGTGCCAGCAGCCGGACTTTAGAAGGGGGCGTCTACAATGAGCAGTTCTTC
TRBJ2-1 many TRBV6-2/TRBV6-3 TRBD2 CASSYVSGRAEYNEQFF TGTGCCAGCAGTTACGTGAGCGGGAGGGCCGAATACAATGAGCAGTTCTTC
TRBJ1-2 . TRBV7-2 . CASSRREGIYGYTF TGTGCCAGCAGCCGACGGGAGGGTATCTATGGCTACACCTTC
TRBJ1-5 many TRBV4-3 . CASSQDRSSNQPQHF TGCGCCAGCAGCCAAGATCGGAGTAGCAATCAGCCCCAGCATTTT
TRBJ2-6 few TRBV6-5 . CASSYSLKGPSSGANVLTF TGTGCCAGCAGTTACTCGCTAAAGGGGCCTTCGTCTGGGGCCAACGTCCTGACTTTC
TRBJ2-7 many TRBV15 . CATSLGVYEQYF TGTGCCACCTCCCTGGGGGTATACGAGCAGTACTTC
TRBJ1-1 . TRBV19 . CASSMGGLEAFF TGTGCCAGTAGTATGGGGGGACTTGAAGCTTTCTTT
TRBJ2-5 many TRBV10-1 . CASSESAILSAETQYF TGCGCCAGCAGTGAGTCGGCGATCCTAAGTGCCGAGACCCAGTACTTC
TRBJ2-5 few TRBV11-2 . CASSLPAEPLQETQYF TGTGCCAGCAGCTTACCGGCGGAACCGCTCCAAGAGACCCAGTACTTC
TRBJ2-1 few TRBV19 . CASSISLNEQFF TGTGCCAGTAGTATTTCCCTCAATGAGCAGTTCTTC
TRBJ2-1 few TRBV5-8 . CASSPSGGSAYNEQFF TGTGCCAGCAGCCCCTCAGGCGGGTCGGCCTACAATGAGCAGTTCTTC
TRBJ2-3 many TRBV29-1 . CSVELGSRDTQYF TGCAGCGTTGAGTTAGGGAGCCGAGATACGCAGTATTTT
TRBJ1-5 many TRBV10-3 . CAQAHQPQHF TGTGCCCAAGCCCATCAGCCCCAGCATTTT
TRBJ2-2 many TRBV7-8 . CASSGTSGELFF TGTGCCAGCAGTGGGACGTCCGGGGAGCTGTTTTTT
TRBJ1-2 . TRBV6-2/TRBV6-3 . CASSPLWADGYTF TGTGCCAGCAGTCCTCTCTGGGCGGATGGCTACACCTTC
TRBJ2-5 . TRBV7-9 TRBD1 CASSWYSGTVQETQYF TGTGCCAGCAGCTGGTACTCCGGGACAGTCCAAGAGACCCAGTACTTC
TRBJ1-5 few TRBV24-1 . CATSDFGTFLQPQHF TGTGCCACCAGTGATTTTGGCACCTTCCTTCAGCCCCAGCATTTT
TRBJ2-1 . TRBV25-1 . CASSDSGAARGNEQFF TGTGCCAGCAGTGACTCGGGAGCGGCGAGAGGGAATGAGCAGTTCTTC
TRBJ2-1 many TRBV7-2 . CASSPRWNEQFF TGTGCCAGCAGCCCCAGGTGGAATGAGCAGTTCTTC
TRBJ2-3 many TRBV7-2 TRBD2 CASSPLAVTDTQYF TGTGCCAGCAGCCCCCTAGCGGTCACAGATACGCAGTATTTT
TRBJ1-1 many TRBV5-1 . CASSTIHGAPGTEAFF TGCGCCAGCAGCACAATACACGGGGCCCCTGGGACTGAAGCTTTCTTT
TRBJ2-2 . TRBV5-1 . CASSPDSFTGELFF TGCGCCAGCAGCCCGGACAGCTTCACCGGGGAGCTGTTTTTT
TRBJ1-2 few TRBV6-1 . CASSDRTEDYGYTF TGTGCCAGCAGTGACCGGACGGAAGACTATGGCTACACCTTC
TRBJ1-1 many TRBV25-1 . CASSFSRGVNTEAFF TGTGCCAGCAGTTTCTCCAGGGGTGTCAACACTGAAGCTTTCTTT
TRBJ2-2 many TRBV3-1 . CASDNTGELFF TGTGCCAGCGACAACACCGGGGAGCTGTTTTTT
TRBJ1-6 many TRBV14 . CASSQDRPSPLHF TGTGCCAGCAGCCAAGACCGGCCTTCACCCCTCCACTTT
TRBJ1-5 . TRBV28 . CASSFSQSNQPQHF TGTGCCAGCAGTTTCAGTCAGAGTAATCAGCCCCAGCATTTT